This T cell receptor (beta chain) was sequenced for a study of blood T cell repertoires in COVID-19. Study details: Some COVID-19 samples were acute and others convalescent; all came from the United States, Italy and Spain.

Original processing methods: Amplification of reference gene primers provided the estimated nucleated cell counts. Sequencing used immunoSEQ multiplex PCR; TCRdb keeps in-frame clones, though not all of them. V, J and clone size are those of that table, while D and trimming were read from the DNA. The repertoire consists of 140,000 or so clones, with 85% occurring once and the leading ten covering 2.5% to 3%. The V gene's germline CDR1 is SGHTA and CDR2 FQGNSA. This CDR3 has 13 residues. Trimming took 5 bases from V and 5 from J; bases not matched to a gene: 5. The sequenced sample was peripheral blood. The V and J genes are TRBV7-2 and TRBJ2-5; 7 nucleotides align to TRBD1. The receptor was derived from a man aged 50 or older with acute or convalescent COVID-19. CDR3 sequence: CASSRTGLETQYF. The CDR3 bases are TGTGCCAGCAGCCGGACAGGTTTGGAGACCCAGTACTTC.